This TCR beta chain emerged from a study of cytomegalovirus exposure and HLA in healthy donors. The CDR3 has 14 residues. Germline-derived CDR1 and CDR2 are LNHDA and SQIVND (reference sequence). V gave up 4 bases and J gave up 8 bases, with 14 bases separating them. Study results and limitations: A previous analysis found most TCR beta V segments productive roughly 90% or roughly 30% of the time. Reportedly, TCR beta sequences accurately predicted HLA-A and HLA-B alleles in most subjects.

PCR amplification relied on 60 Vbeta primers (plus 13 Jbeta primers). The repertoire was sequenced with immunoSEQ multiplex PCR; TCRdb's copy has only in-frame clones and lacks some. Among about 140,000 clones listed, more than 60% were seen once. A note on this clone: Its antigen is not identified.

The rearrangement uses TRBV19 and TRBJ1-4; possibly TRBD1 for D (6 bases). Sequences were obtained from PBMCs. The TCR sequence derives from a woman in her 50s in good health and CMV-seropositive. CDR3 sequence (DNA): TGTGCCAGTAGTACCGGGACAAGCGAGGAAAAACTGTTTTTT. Residues: CASSTGTSEEKLFF. The full variable domain, completed using reference TRBV19 and TRBJ1-4, is DGGITQSPKYLFRKEGQNVTLSCEQNLNHDAMYWYRQDPGQGLRLIYYSQIVNDFQKGDIAEGYSVSREKKESFPLTVTSAQKNPTAFYLCASSTGTSEEKLFFGSGTQLSVL.